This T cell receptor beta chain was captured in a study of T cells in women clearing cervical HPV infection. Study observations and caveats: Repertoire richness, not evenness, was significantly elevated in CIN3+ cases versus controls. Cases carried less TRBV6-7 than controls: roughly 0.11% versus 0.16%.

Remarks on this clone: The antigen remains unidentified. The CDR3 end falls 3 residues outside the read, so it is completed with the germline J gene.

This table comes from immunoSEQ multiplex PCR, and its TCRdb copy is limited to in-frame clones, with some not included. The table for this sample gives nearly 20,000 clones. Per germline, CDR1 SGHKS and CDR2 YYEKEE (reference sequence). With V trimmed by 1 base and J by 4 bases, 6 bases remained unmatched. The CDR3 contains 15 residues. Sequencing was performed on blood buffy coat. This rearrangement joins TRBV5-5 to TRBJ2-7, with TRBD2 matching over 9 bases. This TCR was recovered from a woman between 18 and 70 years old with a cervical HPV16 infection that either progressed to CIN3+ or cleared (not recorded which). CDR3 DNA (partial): TGTGCCAGCAGCTTGAGGAGACTAGCGGTTTACGAG. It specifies CASSLRRLAVYE. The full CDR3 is CASSLRRLAVYEQYF.